What follows describes a single TCR beta chain. The conserved phenylalanine or tryptophan is not found at the CDR3 terminus, so this likely reflects a read error. Amplification of TCR alpha and beta CDR3 regions from RNA used iRepertoire nested multiplex PCR. TCRdb fed the multiplex PCR reads into MiXCR, producing one record per CDR3 protein. The table includes 100,000 to 150,000 distinct CDR3 sequences, around 23% detected once. Per germline, CDR1 MNHEY and CDR2 SVGEGT. The V and J ends lost 2 bases and 4 bases respectively, with 15 bases between them. This CDR3 is built from 16 residues. These data belong to a study of glioma-infiltrating T cells.

What was sequenced was glioma tissue, nonneoplastic brain tissue, or PBMCs (not recorded which). The chain joins TRBV6-2 or TRBV6-3 to TRBJ2-1; D uncertain. This TCR was sampled from a human donor with low-grade glioma or glioblastoma, undergoing nonglioma brain surgery, or in good health (not recorded which). The CDR3: CASSYIPRRLYNEQFL. In DNA, the CDR3 is TGTGCCAGCAGTTACATTCCCAGGCGTTTATACAATGAGCAGTTCCTC.